The present TCR beta chain was sequenced within a study of blood T cells in healthy people across ages. Overall study findings and caveats: In long-lived donors, naive CD4+ cell counts and diversity exceeded those of aged donors.

This clonotype came up a few times. The antigen remains undetermined. With a J-beta primer mix and a sample-barcoded 5' primer, a second PCR ran about 7 to 12 cycles. One entry per CDR3 protein results from TCRdb running MiXCR on the 5' RACE reads. The table records roughly 1.5 million distinct CDR3 sequences, approximately 43% of them present only once. Every donor gave approximately 10 milliliters of peripheral blood. The CDR3 has 13 residues. J was trimmed by 3 bases and V by 6 bases; bases with no gene match: 7. Germline CDR1 is DFQATT and CDR2 is SNEGSKA (reference sequence). The chain links TRBV20-1 to TRBJ1-2; 7 bases fit TRBD1. Sequenced input: blood. The sequence was obtained from a woman aged 18-29 years in good health. Here the CDR3 reads CSAPGQDHYGYTF. The CDR3 coding sequence is TGCAGTGCCCCCGGACAGGACCACTATGGCTACACCTTC.